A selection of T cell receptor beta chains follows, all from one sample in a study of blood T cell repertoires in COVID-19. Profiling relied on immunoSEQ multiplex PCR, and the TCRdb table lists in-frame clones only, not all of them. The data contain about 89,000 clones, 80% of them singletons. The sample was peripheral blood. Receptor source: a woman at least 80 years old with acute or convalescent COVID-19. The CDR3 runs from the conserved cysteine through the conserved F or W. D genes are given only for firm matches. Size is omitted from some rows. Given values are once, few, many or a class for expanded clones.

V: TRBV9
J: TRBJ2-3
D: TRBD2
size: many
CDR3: CASSANAGGKTDTQYF
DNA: TGTGCCAGCAGCGCTAATGCGGGGGGGAAAACAGATACGCAGTATTTT

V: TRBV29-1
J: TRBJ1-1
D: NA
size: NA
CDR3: CSVAGRSNTEAFF
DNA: TGCAGCGTGGCGGGACGATCGAACACTGAAGCTTTCTTT

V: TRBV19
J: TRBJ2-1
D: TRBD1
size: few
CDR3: CASSDRDEQFF
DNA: TGTGCCAGTAGCGACAGGGATGAGCAGTTCTTC

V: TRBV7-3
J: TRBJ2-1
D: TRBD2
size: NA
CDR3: CASSLRRGANNEQFF
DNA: TGTGCCAGCAGCTTAAGGCGGGGGGCTAACAATGAGCAGTTCTTC

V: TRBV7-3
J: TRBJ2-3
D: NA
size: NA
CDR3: CASSLSRAYTDTQYF
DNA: TGTGCCAGCAGCTTAAGCAGGGCATACACAGATACGCAGTATTTT

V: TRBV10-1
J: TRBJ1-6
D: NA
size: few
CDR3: CASSEGATSPLHF
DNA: TGCGCCAGCAGTGAGGGGGCGACTTCACCCCTCCACTTT

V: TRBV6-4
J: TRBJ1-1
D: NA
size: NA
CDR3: CASSETAQGLTEAFF
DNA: TGTGCCAGCAGTGAAACCGCCCAGGGGCTGACTGAAGCTTTCTTT

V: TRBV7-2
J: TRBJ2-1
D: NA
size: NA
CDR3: CASSPAGGTTYNEQFF
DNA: TGTGCCAGCAGCCCGGCGGGCGGGACCACCTACAATGAGCAGTTCTTC

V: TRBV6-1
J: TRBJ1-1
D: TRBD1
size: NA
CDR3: CASSERSRTGGVRGTEAFF
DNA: TGTGCCAGCAGTGAACGTTCTAGGACAGGGGGTGTTAGGGGCACTGAAGCTTTCTTT

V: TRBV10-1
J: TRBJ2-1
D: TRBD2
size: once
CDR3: CASSGTSSYNEQFF
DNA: TGCGCCAGCAGCGGGACTAGCTCCTACAATGAGCAGTTCTTC

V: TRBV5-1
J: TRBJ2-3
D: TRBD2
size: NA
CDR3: CASSRDSGADTQYF
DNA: TGCGCCAGCAGTCGAGATAGCGGGGCGGATACGCAGTATTTT

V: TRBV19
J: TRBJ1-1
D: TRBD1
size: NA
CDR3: CASRTGPEAFF
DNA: TGTGCCAGTAGGACAGGGCCTGAAGCTTTCTTT

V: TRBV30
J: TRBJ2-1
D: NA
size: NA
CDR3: CAWSVQLDEQFF
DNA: TGTGCCTGGAGTGTACAGTTGGATGAGCAGTTCTTC

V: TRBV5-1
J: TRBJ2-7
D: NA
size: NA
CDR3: CASRERTSVEDEQYF
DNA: TGCGCCAGCAGGGAGAGGACTTCGGTGGAGGACGAGCAGTACTTC

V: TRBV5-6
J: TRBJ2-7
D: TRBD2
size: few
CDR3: CASSRDYRYSYEQYF
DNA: TGTGCCAGCAGCCGGGACTACCGATACTCCTACGAGCAGTACTTC

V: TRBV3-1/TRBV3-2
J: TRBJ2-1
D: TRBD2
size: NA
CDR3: CASSRLAGGGNEQFF
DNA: TGTGCCAGCAGCCGACTAGCGGGGGGGGGCAATGAGCAGTTCTTC

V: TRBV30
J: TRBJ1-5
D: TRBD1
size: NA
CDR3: CAWGLPGQGDQPQHF
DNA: TGTGCCTGGGGACTACCGGGACAGGGGGATCAGCCCCAGCATTTT

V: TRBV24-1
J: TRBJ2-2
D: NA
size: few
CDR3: CATSDRMDSTNTGELFF
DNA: TGTGCCACCAGTGATCGGATGGACAGTACGAACACCGGGGAGCTGTTTTTT

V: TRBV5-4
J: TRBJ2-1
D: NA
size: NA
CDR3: CASSWTAEYNEQFF
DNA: TGTGCCAGCAGCTGGACTGCAGAATACAATGAGCAGTTCTTC

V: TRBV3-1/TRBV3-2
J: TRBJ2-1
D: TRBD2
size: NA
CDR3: CARPFYAGAEQFF
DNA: TGTGCCAGACCTTTTTATGCGGGAGCTGAGCAGTTCTTC

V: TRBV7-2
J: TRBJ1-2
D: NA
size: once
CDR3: CASSSSLRGYTF
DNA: TGTGCCAGCAGCTCCTCCCTTCGGGGCTACACCTTC

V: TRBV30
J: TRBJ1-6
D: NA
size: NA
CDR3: CAWSVASNSPLHF
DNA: TGTGCCTGGAGTGTAGCCTCTAATTCACCCCTCCACTTT